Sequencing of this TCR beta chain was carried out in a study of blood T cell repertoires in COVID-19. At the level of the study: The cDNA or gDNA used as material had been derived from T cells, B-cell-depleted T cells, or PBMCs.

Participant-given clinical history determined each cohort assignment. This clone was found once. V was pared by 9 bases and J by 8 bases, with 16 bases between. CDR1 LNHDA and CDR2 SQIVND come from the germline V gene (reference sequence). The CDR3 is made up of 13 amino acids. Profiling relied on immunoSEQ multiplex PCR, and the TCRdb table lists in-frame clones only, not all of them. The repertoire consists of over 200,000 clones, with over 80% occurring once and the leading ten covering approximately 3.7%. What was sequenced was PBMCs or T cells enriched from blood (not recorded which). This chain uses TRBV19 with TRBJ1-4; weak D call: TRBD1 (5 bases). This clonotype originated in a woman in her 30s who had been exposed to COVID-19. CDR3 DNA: TGTGCCAGCCATGGCGGGGCAGGGGAAAAACTGTTTTTT. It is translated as CASHGGAGEKLFF.